This T cell receptor (beta chain) was obtained from a study of blood T cell repertoires in COVID-19. Germline V CDR1 and CDR2: SGHTA, FQGNSA. V shed 1 base and J 3 bases; nucleotides not matched to a gene: 6. This CDR3 is 16 amino acids long. TCRdb's table, derived via immunoSEQ multiplex PCR, lists solely in-frame clones and lacks some. The repertoire holds 250,000 to 300,000 clones, with about nine tenths as singletons. Sequencing was done on a sample of peripheral blood. The chain employs TRBV7-2 and TRBJ2-7, with 10 bases matching TRBD2. This clonotype originated in a woman aged 45-65 years who had recovered from COVID-19. The CDR3 nucleotides read TGTGCCAGCAGCTTAGGGTGGCTAGCGGGAGTCTACGAGCAGTACTTC. This encodes CASSLGWLAGVYEQYF.